This T cell receptor (beta chain) comes out of a study of cytomegalovirus exposure and HLA in healthy donors. This clone has more than one count but fewer than ten. PCR amplification relied on 60 Vbeta primers (plus 13 Jbeta primers). How the authors handled the data: Later analysis identified some 80 million unique TCR beta chains, about 10 million shared. Profiled with immunoSEQ multiplex PCR; TCRdb holds only in-frame clones, not every one. V and J calls plus clone size are reproduced from that table; the DNA served to infer D and trimming. The sample has around 140,000 clones; roughly four fifths are singletons. Trimming stripped 2 bases from V and 3 bases from J, with 14 bases between. The CDR3 has 16 residues. CDR1 and CDR2 from the germline V gene are MNHEY and SVGAGI.

The chain combines TRBV6-5 with TRBJ1-5, with no clear D. This receptor was taken from a woman aged 40 to 50 in good health and CMV-seronegative. Sequenced: PBMCs. CDR3 loop: CASSYSVSGHNQPQHF. CDR3 nucleotides: TGTGCCAGCAGTTACAGCGTGTCCGGTCACAATCAGCCCCAGCATTTT.